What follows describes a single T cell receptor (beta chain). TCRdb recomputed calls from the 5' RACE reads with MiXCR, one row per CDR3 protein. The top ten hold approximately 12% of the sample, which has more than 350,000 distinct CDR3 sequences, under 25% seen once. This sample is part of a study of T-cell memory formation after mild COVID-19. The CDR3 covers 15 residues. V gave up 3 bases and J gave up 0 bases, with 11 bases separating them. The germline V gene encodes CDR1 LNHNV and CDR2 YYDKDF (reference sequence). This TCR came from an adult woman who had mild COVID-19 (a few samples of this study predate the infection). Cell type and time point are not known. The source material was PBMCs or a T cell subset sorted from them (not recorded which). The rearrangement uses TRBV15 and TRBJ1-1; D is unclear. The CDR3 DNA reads TGTGCCACCAGCAGGATGGGTTCCATGAACACTGAAGCTTTCTTT. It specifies CATSRMGSMNTEAFF.